The 6 T cell receptor beta chains given below trace back to one sample, sequenced in a study of cytomegalovirus exposure and HLA in healthy donors. The PCR employed 60 Vbeta primers together with 13 Jbeta primers. Sequencing was performed with immunoSEQ multiplex PCR; in TCRdb, only in-frame clones are kept and a portion is missing. The table records some 190,000 clones, roughly 77% of them present only once. Material for sequencing was PBMCs. Every receptor here comes from a woman in her thirties in good health and CMV-seropositive.

This clone has a single count. The V and J genes are TRBV27 and TRBJ2-5; no definite D call. This CDR3 spans 15 amino acids. V gave up 5 bases and J gave up 4 bases, with 17 bases separating them. Germline assignment: CDR1 MNHEY and CDR2 SMNVEV (reference sequence). The CDR3 DNA follows: TGTGCCAGCAGTCCCTGGGTAGCCACTCTAGAGACCCAGTACTTC. Amino acids: CASSPWVATLETQYF.

The chain is built from TRBV9 and TRBJ2-1; 11 bases fit TRBD2. The CDR3 consists of 16 residues. Germline trimming cut 3 bases from V and 7 bases from J; bases unmatched to any gene: 9. The V gene's germline CDR1 is SGDLS and CDR2 YYNGEE. The CDR3 DNA is TGTGCCAGCAGCGCCGGTAGCGGGGGGGCCGAAAATGAGCAGTTCTTC. Translating gives CASSAGSGGAENEQFF.

In this sample, this clone turned up a few times. The rearrangement joins TRBV27 to TRBJ1-5; D may be TRBD1 (5 bases). The CDR3 is 13 residues long. Trimming shortened V by 3 bases and J by 6 bases, and 9 bases separated the two germline ends. Germline V lookup: CDR1 MNHEY, CDR2 SMNVEV (reference sequence). The CDR3 spells CASSFRVSQPQHF. CDR3 DNA: TGTGCCAGCAGTTTCAGGGTCAGTCAGCCCCAGCATTTT.

There are a few counts of this clone. The chain has TRBV6-5 and TRBJ1-2, with 9 bases identical to TRBD1. Germline lookup yields CDR1 MNHEY and CDR2 SVGAGI. V dropped 5 bases and J dropped 2; count of bases not matched to a gene: 3. The length of the CDR3 is 14 residues. Here the CDR3 reads CASSRQGVNYGYTF. For the CDR3, the DNA is TGTGCCAGCAGTCGACAGGGGGTGAACTATGGCTACACCTTC.

J is TRBJ2-1 and V is TRBV7-2; TRBD2 aligns across 10 bases. Germline V gene data show CDR1 as SGHTA and CDR2 as FQGNSA. The CDR3 totals 16 residues. The junction had 8 bases not matched to a gene; V was cut back by 1 base and J by 8 bases. Written as DNA, the CDR3 is TGTGCCAGCAGCTTAGGTCGGGCTAGCGGGGGCCATGAGCAGTTCTTC. This codes for CASSLGRASGGHEQFF.

The chain is built from TRBV4-2 and TRBJ1-6, with D perhaps TRBD1 (6 bases). Per the germline V gene, CDR1 is LGHNA and CDR2 is YNFKEQ. The CDR3 has 15 amino acids. Trimming removed 0 bases at V and 6 bases at J, with 9 bases between. The CDR3 loop is CASSQDGQTNSPLHF. The CDR3 DNA is TGTGCCAGCAGCCAAGATGGACAGACTAATTCACCCCTCCACTTT.